Shown below are 7 T cell receptor beta chains from a single sample sequenced in a study of T cell repertoires in cytomegalovirus infection. Using its own MiXCR run on the reads, TCRdb lists one record per CDR3 protein. The data hold 200,000 to 250,000 distinct CDR3 sequences, with about 12% observed a single time. Sequenced: PBMCs. The origin of the receptors is a human donor in good health (CMV status not recorded). Some clones in this sample may be carry-over from other donors' samples.

The chain links TRBV19 to TRBJ1-2, with D perhaps matching TRBD1 (5 bases). Germline CDR1 is LNHDA and CDR2 is SQIVND (reference sequence). V lost 6 bases, J lost 4 bases, and 18 bases lay in between. The CDR3 is made up of 15 amino acids. This chain's CDR3 is CASRKGAADLYGYTF. CDR3 DNA sequence: TGTGCCAGTAGGAAAGGGGCAGCGGATCTCTATGGCTACACCTTC.

This clonotype was counted many times. V is TRBV4-1 and J is TRBJ2-3; 11 bases agree with TRBD2. CDR3 length: 16 residues. V was clipped by 2 bases and J by 3 bases; unmatched bases: 4. CDR1 MGHRA and CDR2 YSYEKL come from the germline V gene. CDR3 residues: CASSQYGTSGTDTQYF. Written as DNA, the CDR3 is TGCGCCAGCAGCCAATACGGGACTAGCGGAACAGATACGCAGTATTTT.

This chain uses TRBV7-6 with TRBJ2-2; D call uncertain. The CDR3 totals 13 residues. V lost 1 base and J lost 4, with 4 bases in between. The germline CDR1 and CDR2 sequences are SGHVS and FNYEAQ. CDR3 amino acids: CASSLVPTGELFF. The CDR3 DNA reads as TGTGCCAGCAGCTTAGTCCCCACCGGGGAGCTGTTTTTT.

CDR3 protein: CASSPRLAGVGADTQYF. CDR3 sequence (DNA): TGTGCCAGCAGCCCCAGACTAGCGGGGGTAGGGGCAGATACGCAGTATTTT. The V and J genes are TRBV6-5 and TRBJ2-3; 12 positions agree with TRBD2. The CDR3 is 17 residues long. Germline V gene data show CDR1 as MNHEY and CDR2 as SVGAGI. V was pared by 6 bases and J by 4 bases, with 11 bases of the junction left unmatched.

This clonotype was observed a single time. The chain joins TRBV29-1 to TRBJ2-7, with TRBD1 identical over 7 bases. The germline V gene has CDR1 SQVTM and CDR2 ANQGSEA. Losses at the gene ends were 4 bases for V and 7 bases for J; bases not matched to a gene: 4. The CDR3 spans 11 residues. The CDR3 region has the DNA TGCAGCGTTGGACAGGGTGAGGAGCAGTACTTC. Protein product: CSVGQGEEQYF.

The gene calls are TRBV12-3 or TRBV12-4 and TRBJ2-5, with 10 bases fitting TRBD1. After removal of 1 base from V and 5 bases from J, the junction contained 10 bases not matched to a gene. The CDR3 is 17 amino acids. The CDR3 coding sequence is TGTGCCAGCAGTTTAGGAGGGACAGGGGTTGTCGGGGAGACCCAGTACTTC. Its protein is CASSLGGTGVVGETQYF.

This clonotype was observed a handful of times. The J gene is TRBJ2-7, the V gene TRBV12-3 or TRBV12-4; TRBD1 might be the D (6 bases). V lost 2 bases to trimming and J lost 7 bases, with 12 bases between them. This CDR3 region has 13 residues. Here the CDR3 DNA reads TGTGCCAGCAGTTTATTGGCAGGGGAGGAGCAGTACTTC. Translating gives CASSLLAGEEQYF.